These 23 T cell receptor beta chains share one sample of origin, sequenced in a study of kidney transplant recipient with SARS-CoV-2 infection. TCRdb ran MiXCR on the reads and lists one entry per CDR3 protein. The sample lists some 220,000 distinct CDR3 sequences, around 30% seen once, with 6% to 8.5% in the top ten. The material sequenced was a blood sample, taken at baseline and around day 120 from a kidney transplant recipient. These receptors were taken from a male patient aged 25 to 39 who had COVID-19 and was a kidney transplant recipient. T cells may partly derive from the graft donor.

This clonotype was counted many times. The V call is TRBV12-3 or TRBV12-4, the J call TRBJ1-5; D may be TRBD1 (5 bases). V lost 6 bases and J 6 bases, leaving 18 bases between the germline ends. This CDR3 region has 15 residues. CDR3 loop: CASSLGGGVGQPQHF. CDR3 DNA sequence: TGTGCCAGCAGCCTAGGCGGGGGGGTTGGTCAGCCCCAGCATTTT.

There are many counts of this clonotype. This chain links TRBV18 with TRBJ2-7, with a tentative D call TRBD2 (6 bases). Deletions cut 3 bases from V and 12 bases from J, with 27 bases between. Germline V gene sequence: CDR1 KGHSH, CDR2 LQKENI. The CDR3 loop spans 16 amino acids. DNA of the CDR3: TGTGCCAGCTCACCCCAAACGACTTCTAGGCCTCAGGGACTGTACTTC. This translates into CASSPQTTSRPQGLYF.

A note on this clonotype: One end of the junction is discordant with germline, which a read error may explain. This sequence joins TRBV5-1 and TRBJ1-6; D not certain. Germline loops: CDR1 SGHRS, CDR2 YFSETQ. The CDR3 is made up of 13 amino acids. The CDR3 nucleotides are TGCGCCAGCAGATTGGCAGATAATTCACCCCTCCACTTT. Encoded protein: CASRLADNSPLHF.

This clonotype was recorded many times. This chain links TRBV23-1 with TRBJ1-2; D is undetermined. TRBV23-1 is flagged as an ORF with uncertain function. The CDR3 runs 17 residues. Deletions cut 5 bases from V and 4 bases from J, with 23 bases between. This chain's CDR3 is CASSLRALRRKTYGYTF. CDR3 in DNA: TGCGCCAGCAGTTTACGTGCGCTACGCAGAAAGACCTATGGCTACACCTTC.

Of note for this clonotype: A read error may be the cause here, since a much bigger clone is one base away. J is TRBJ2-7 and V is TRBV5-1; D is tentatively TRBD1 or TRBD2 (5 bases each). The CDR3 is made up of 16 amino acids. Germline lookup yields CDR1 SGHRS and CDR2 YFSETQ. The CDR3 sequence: CACSPLEGISSYEQYF. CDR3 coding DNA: TGCGCCTGCAGCCCTCTCGAGGGGATTAGCTCCTACGAGCAGTACTTC. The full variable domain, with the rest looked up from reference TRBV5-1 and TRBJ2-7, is KAGVTQTPRYLIKTRGQQVTLSCSPISGHRSVSWYQQTPGQGLQFLFEYFSETQRNKGNFPGRFSGRQFSNSRSEMNVSTLELGDSALYLCACSPLEGISSYEQYFGPGTRLTVT.

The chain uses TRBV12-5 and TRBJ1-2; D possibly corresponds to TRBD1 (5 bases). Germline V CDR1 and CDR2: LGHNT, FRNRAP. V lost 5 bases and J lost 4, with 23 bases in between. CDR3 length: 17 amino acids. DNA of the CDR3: TGTGCTAGTGGTCCAGTATATTTGCAGGGAAAGACCTATGGCTACACCTTC. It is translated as CASGPVYLQGKTYGYTF.

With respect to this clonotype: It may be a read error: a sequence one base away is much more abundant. CDR3 loop: CGMGTRITQSRANVLTF. The CDR3 DNA sequence: TGTGGCATGGGTACAAGGATAACACAAAGTCGGGCCAACGTCCTGACTTTC. This chain joins TRBV8-2 and TRBJ2-6. TRBV8-2 is shown as a pseudogene. The CDR3 sequence is 17 residues long.

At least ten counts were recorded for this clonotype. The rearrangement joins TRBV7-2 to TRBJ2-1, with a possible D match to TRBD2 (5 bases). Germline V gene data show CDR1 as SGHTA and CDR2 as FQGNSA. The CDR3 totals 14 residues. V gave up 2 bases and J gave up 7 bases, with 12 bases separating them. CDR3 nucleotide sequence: TGTGCCAGCAGCTTAAACCGGGGTTTAAATGAGCAGTTCTTC. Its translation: CASSLNRGLNEQFF.

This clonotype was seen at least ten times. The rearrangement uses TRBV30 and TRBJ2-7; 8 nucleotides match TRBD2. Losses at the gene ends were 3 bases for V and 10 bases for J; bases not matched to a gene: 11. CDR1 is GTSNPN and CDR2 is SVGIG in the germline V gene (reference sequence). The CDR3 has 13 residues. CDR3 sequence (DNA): TGTGCCTGGAGGGTTTCAGGGAGCGGGAGCCAGTACTTC. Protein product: CAWRVSGSGSQYF.

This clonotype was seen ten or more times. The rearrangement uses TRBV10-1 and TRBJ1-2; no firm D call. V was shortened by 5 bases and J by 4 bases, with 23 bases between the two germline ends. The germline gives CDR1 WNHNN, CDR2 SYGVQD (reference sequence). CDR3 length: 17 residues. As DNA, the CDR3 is TGCGCCAGCAGTAACGGAACAAGATCGCGAAAGACCTATGGCTACACCTTC. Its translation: CASSNGTRSRKTYGYTF.

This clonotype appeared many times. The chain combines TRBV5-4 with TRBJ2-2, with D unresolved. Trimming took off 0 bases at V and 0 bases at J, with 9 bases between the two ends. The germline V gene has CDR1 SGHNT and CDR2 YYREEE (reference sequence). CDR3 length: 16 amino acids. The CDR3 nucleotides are TGTGCCAGCAGCTTGGAGGTAGCCACGAACACCGGGGAGCTGTTTTTT. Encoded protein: CASSLEVATNTGELFF.

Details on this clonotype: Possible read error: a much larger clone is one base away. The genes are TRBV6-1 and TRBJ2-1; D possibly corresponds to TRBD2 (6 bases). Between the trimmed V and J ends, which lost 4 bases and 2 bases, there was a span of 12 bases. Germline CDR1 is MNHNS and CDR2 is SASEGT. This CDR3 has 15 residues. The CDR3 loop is CASSGGGDPYNEQFF. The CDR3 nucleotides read TGTGCCAGCAGTGGAGGAGGGGATCCCTACAATGAGCAGTTCTTC.

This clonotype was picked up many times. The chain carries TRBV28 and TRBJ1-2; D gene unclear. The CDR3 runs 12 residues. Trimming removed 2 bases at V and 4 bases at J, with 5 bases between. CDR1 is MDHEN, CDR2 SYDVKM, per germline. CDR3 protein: CASSLRPYGYTF. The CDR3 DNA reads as TGTGCCAGCAGTTTACGGCCCTATGGCTACACCTTC.

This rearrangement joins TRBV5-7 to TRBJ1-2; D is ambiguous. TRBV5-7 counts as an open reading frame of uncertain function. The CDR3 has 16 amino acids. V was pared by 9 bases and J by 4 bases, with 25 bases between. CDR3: CATFKALARKTYGYTF. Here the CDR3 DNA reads TGTGCCACCTTTAAAGCTCTTGCGCGAAAGACCTATGGCTACACCTTC.

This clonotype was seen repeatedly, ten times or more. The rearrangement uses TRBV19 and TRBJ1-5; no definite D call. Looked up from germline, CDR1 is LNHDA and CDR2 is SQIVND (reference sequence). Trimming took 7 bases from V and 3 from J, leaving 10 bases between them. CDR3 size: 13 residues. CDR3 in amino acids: CASNLGFNQPQHF. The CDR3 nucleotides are TGTGCCAGTAACCTGGGGTTCAATCAGCCCCAGCATTTT.

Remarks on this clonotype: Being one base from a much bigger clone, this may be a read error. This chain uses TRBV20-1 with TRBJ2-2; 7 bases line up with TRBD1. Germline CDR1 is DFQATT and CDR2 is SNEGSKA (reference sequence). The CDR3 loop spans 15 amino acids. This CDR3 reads CSARGGQLDSGELVF. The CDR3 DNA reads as TGCAGTGCTCGAGGGGGCCAGCTAGATTCCGGGGAGCTGGTTTTT.

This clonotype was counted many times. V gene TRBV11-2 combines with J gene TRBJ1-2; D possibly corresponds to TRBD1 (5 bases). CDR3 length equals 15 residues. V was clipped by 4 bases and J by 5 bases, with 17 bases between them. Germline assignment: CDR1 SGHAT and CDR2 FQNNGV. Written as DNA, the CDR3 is TGTGCCAGCAGCTCGTTCAGGGATGGAGGGTATGGCTACACCTTC. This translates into CASSSFRDGGYGYTF.

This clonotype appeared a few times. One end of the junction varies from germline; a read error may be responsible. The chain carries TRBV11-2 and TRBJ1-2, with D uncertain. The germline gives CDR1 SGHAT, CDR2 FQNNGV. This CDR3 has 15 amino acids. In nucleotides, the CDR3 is TGTGCCAGCAGCTTAGGGGTGGGAGAGAACTATGACTACACCTTC. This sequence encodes CASSLGVGENYDYTF.

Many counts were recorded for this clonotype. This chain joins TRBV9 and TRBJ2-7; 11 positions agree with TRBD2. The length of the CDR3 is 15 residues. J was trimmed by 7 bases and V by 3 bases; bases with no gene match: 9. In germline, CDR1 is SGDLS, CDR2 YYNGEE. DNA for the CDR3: TGTGCCAGCAGCGAGGATGGTAGCGGGAGGGGTGAGCAGTACTTC. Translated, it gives CASSEDGSGRGEQYF.

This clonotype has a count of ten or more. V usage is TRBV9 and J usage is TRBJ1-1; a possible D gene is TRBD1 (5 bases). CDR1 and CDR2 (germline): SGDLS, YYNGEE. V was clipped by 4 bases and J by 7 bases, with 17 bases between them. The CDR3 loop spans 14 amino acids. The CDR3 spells CASSPISGQSEAFF. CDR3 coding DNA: TGTGCCAGCAGCCCCATTTCCGGACAAAGTGAAGCTTTCTTT.

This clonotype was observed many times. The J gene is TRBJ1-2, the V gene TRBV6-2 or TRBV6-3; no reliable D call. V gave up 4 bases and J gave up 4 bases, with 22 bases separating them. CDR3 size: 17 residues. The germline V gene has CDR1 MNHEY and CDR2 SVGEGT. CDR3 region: CASSSKHCIGKTYGYTF. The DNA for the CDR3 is TGTGCCAGCAGTTCGAAACACTGCATCGGAAAGACCTATGGCTACACCTTC.

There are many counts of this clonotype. CDR3 coding DNA: TGTGCCAGCAGCATCTTGTATAAGTGCCGAAAGACCTATGGCTACACCTTC. Translated, it gives CASSILYKCRKTYGYTF. This chain joins TRBV7-7 and TRBJ1-2; D ambiguous. In germline, CDR1 is SSHAT, CDR2 FNYEAQ (reference sequence). This CDR3 spans 17 amino acids. The V end lost 5 bases, the J end lost 4 bases, and 23 bases lay between the germline ends.

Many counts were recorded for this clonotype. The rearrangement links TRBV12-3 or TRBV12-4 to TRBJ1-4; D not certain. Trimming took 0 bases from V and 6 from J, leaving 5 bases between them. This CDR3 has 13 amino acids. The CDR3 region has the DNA TGTGCCAGCAGTTTAGCCAGAGATGAAAAACTGTTTTTT. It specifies CASSLARDEKLFF.